This T cell receptor beta chain is from a study of CD8+CD57+ T cells in acquired aplastic anemia (dated by TCRdb to the late 2010s). The study in broad terms: A mean of around 3.2 ug of DNA, ranging from roughly 0.19 to 27.4 ug, was extracted from sorted CD4+ and CD8+ cells. Mean read counts for healthy donor samples were 9 million to 10.8 million for CD4+ cells and roughly 12 million for CD8+ cells.

Genomic DNA was used as template for profiling of TCR beta VDJ combinations and CDR3 sequences. TCR repertoire sequencing was run on an Illumina HiSeq 2000. Under the source paper's analysis protocol: TRBV/TRBJ rearrangement plots, CDR3 size and DJ length profiles, and Simpson's diversity index were used to evaluate the repertoires. The most abundant DNA sequence in the deep sequencing data was defined as the immunodominant clone. CDR3 amino acid sequences were checked for sharing between subjects and were compared against published repertoires and the VDJdb database. TCRdb trimmed the raw reads at Q25, called clones with MiXCR and kept productive beta chains. Rows merge per CDR3 protein into single entries with the most common DNA and genes. None of the V and J calls come from the authors' own analysis; TCRdb made them. The sample profile shows some 180,000 distinct CDR3 sequences; 40% to 50% of them were found once. The ten top clones hold approximately 3% of the sample.

Results the study describes overall, beyond this receptor: Approximately 31 CD8+ CDR3 sequences were found in both patients and controls but appeared to be highly expressed in patients and within the immunodominant clones of the patients. No significant difference in CD8+ Simpson's diversity was found between patients and healthy controls (P=0.060).

This clonotype was picked up many times. Its target antigen remains unknown. No base quality information exists; no much larger clone differs at one position. Looking up the germline V gene yields CDR1 SNHLY and CDR2 FYNNEI. There are 16 amino acids in the CDR3, from cysteine to phenylalanine inclusive. Only the CDR3 portion is preserved as DNA: 48 bases, with reading frame beginning at the first base. Between the V and J ends, shortened by 0 bases and 11 bases respectively, the junction contains 22 bases. In this study, sorted CD4+ and CD8+ T cells from the blood of healthy subjects and of severe aplastic anemia patients had their TCR repertoires deep-sequenced. Ficoll-Paque density gradient centrifugation was used to isolate peripheral blood mononuclear cells. CD4+ and CD8+ T cells were sorted by FACS or magnetic beads before DNA extraction.

The sample taken for sequencing was sorted CD4+, CD8+, or CD8+CD57+ T cells (not recorded which) from PBMCs. This receptor was identified in a human donor in good health. In this chain, TRBV2 is recombined with TRBJ1-1; D gene: possibly TRBD1, on 5 matching bases. The nucleotide sequence is given as TGTGCCAGCAGTGAAGCTCCGGGAAGACCTCTTAGGGGCGCTTTCTTT. Its amino acids are CASSEAPGRPLRGAFF.